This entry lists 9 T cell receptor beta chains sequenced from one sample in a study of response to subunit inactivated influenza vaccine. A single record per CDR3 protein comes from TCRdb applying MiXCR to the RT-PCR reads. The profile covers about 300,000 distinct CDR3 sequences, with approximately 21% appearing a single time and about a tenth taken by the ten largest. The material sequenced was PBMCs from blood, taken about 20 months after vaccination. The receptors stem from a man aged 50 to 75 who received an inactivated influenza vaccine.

DNA of the CDR3: TGCAGTGCTAGAGGACAGGGGAACGCTAACTATGGCTACACCTTC. As protein: CSARGQGNANYGYTF. The genes are TRBV20-1 and TRBJ1-2; 8 bases are shared with TRBD1. The ends lost 1 base at V and 0 bases at J; junction bases unmatched: 4. The CDR3 runs to 15 residues. The germline V gene encodes CDR1 DFQATT and CDR2 SNEGSKA (reference sequence).

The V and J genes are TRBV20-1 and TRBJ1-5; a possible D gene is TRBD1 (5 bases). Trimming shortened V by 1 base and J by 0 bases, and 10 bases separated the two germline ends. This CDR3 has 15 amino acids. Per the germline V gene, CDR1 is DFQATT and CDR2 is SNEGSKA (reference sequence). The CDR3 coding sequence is TGCAGTGCTAGAGTGCAGGGTAATAGCAATCAGCCCCAGCATTTT. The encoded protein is CSARVQGNSNQPQHF.

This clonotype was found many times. The CDR3 coding sequence is TGTGCCAGCAGTTTACCGCAGGGGAACAATGAGCAGTTCTTC. Protein: CASSLPQGNNEQFF. The chain joins TRBV12-3 or TRBV12-4 to TRBJ2-1, with D perhaps TRBD1 (6 bases). This CDR3 is 14 amino acids long. V was pared by 2 bases and J by 5 bases, with 10 bases between.

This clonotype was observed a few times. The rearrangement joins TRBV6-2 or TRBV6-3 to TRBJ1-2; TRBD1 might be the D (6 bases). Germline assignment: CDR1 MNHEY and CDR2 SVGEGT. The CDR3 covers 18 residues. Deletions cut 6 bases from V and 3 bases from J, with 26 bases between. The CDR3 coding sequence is TGTGCCAGCAGGGAAATGGACAGCGACATAGGACTGGACTATGGCTACACCTTC. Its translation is CASREMDSDIGLDYGYTF.

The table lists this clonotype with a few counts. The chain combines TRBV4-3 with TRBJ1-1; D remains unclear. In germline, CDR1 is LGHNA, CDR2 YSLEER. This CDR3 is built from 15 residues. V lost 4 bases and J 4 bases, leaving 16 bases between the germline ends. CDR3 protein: CASSPQTTWGTEAFF. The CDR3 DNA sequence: TGCGCCAGCAGCCCCCAGACAACTTGGGGCACTGAAGCTTTCTTT.

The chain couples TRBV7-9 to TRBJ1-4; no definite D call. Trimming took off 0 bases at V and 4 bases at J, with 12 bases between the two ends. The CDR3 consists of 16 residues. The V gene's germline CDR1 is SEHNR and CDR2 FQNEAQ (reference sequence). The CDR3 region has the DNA TGTGCCAGCAGCTTAGCGCCTCAGGCGATTAATGAAAAACTGTTTTTT. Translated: CASSLAPQAINEKLFF.

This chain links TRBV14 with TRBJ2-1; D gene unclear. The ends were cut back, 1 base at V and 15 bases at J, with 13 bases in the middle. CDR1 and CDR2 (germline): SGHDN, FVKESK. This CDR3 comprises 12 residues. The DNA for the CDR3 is TGTGCCAGCAGCCAAGGTGGTGGGCCCCGGTTCTTC. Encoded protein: CASSQGGGPRFF.

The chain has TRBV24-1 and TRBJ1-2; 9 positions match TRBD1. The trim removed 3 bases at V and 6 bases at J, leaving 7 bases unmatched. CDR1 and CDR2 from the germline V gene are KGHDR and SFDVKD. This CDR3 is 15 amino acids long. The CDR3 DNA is TGTGCCACCAGTGATCCGTCACAGGGGGCGGATGGCTACACCTTC. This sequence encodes CATSDPSQGADGYTF.

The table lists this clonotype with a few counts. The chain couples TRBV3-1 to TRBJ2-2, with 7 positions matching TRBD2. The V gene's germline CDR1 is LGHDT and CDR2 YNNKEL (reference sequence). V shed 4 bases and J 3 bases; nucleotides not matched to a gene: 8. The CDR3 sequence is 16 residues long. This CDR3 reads CASSRTGTTYTGELFF. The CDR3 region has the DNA TGTGCCAGCAGCCGTACCGGGACTACCTACACCGGGGAGCTGTTTTTT.